Listed below are T cell receptor beta chains from one sample, sequenced in a study of T cell responses to AZD1222 COVID-19 vaccine. The repertoire was sequenced with immunoSEQ multiplex PCR; TCRdb's copy has only in-frame clones and lacks some. The sample has about 130,000 clones; 90% to 95% are singletons. Here the sequenced sample was peripheral blood, taken 28 days after the second AZD1222 dose. The receptors were gathered from an adult who received the AZD1222 COVID-19 vaccine. Each CDR3 is given with its conserved first and last residue. The D gene is left open where the match is weak. Clone sizes are given selectively: once, few, many, or a class where the clone is expanded.

clone_size	j_call	v_call	d_call	cdr3_nt	cdr3_aa
few	TRBJ2-1	TRBV5-1	-	TGCGCCAGCAGCTTGGAAAATGGGCGATGGGAGCAGTTCTTC	CASSLENGRWEQFF
-	TRBJ1-6	TRBV6-5	-	TGTGCCAGCAGAACAGAGAATTCACCCCTCCACTTT	CASRTENSPLHF
-	TRBJ2-7	TRBV6-2/TRBV6-3	-	TGTGCCAGCAGTTTCAGCTACGAGCAGTACTTC	CASSFSYEQYF
-	TRBJ1-2	TRBV29-1	TRBD1	TGCAGCGCTTCGGACAGGGCCTATGGCTACACCTTC	CSASDRAYGYTF
once	TRBJ1-2	TRBV3-1/TRBV3-2	TRBD1	TGTGCCAGCAGCCAAGGGGACAGGGACCCCTTTCTTCATGGCTACACCTTC	CASSQGDRDPFLHGYTF
-	TRBJ1-1	TRBV11-2	-	TGTGCCAGCAGCTTATCTGGGGCTACAGGGCAAGCTTTCTTT	CASSLSGATGQAFF
-	TRBJ1-2	TRBV12-3/TRBV12-4	-	TGTGCCAGCAGCTTTCAGGACGGCTATGGCTACACCTTC	CASSFQDGYGYTF
-	TRBJ1-2	TRBV30	-	TGTGCCTGGAACCCCGGGGGGGCGTATGGCTACACCTTC	CAWNPGGAYGYTF
-	TRBJ2-5	TRBV9	-	TGTGCCAGCAGCGGGGATCTGAGCGACCAAGAGACCCAGTACTTC	CASSGDLSDQETQYF
-	TRBJ1-2	TRBV2	TRBD1	TGTGCCAGCACCGGAGGGGGCAGGGGCACTAACTATGGCTACACCTTC	CASTGGGRGTNYGYTF
once	TRBJ1-2	TRBV9	TRBD1	TGTGCCAGCAGCACCAGGGACAGAGACGTCTATGCCTACACCTTC	CASSTRDRDVYAYTF
-	TRBJ2-7	TRBV6-2/TRBV6-3	-	TGTGCCAGCAGTCGGACCGGGGTCCGATACGAGCAGTACTTC	CASSRTGVRYEQYF
-	TRBJ1-1	TRBV6-1	-	TGTGCCAGCAGTGATTGGGGGAACACTGAAGCTTTCTTT	CASSDWGNTEAFF
-	TRBJ2-5	TRBV4-1	-	TGCGCCAGCAGCCAAGATTCTGGCGGTAGGGGTGAGACCCAGTACTTC	CASSQDSGGRGETQYF
-	TRBJ1-1	TRBV2	-	TGTGCCAGCAGTGAACGGTGGGGCCCTGAAGCTTTCTTT	CASSERWGPEAFF
-	TRBJ2-2	TRBV5-1	TRBD1	TGCGCCAGCAGCTTAACCCCGGACAGGAGGACCGGGGAGCTGTTTTTT	CASSLTPDRRTGELFF
once	TRBJ1-4	TRBV2	TRBD1	TGTGCCAGCAGAGAAGAGACAGGGGGAAATGAAAAACTGTTTTTT	CASREETGGNEKLFF
-	TRBJ1-4	TRBV5-5	-	TGTGCCAGCAGACGGGACCGCCTTGGGGAAAAACTGTTTTTT	CASRRDRLGEKLFF
-	TRBJ1-4	TRBV10-3	-	TGTGCCATCAGTGACACAGCGAACAATGAAAAACTGTTTTTT	CAISDTANNEKLFF
-	TRBJ1-1	TRBV6-5	TRBD1	TGTGCCAGCAGTTGGGACAGGGGAAAGTCTGAAGCTTTCTTT	CASSWDRGKSEAFF
-	TRBJ1-2	TRBV7-2	TRBD1	TGTGCCAGCAGCTTAACAGGGGACTATGGCTACACCTTC	CASSLTGDYGYTF
-	TRBJ1-3	TRBV19	TRBD1	TGTGCCAGCCTCCCCGTGGGACAGGAAATCTCTGGAAACACCATATATTTT	CASLPVGQEISGNTIYF
-	TRBJ2-3	TRBV5-4	-	TGTGCCAGCAGCGTAGCCAATACAGATACGCAGTATTTT	CASSVANTDTQYF
few	TRBJ1-5	TRBV12-3/TRBV12-4	-	TGTGCCAGCAGTACAGGAATCAATCAGCCCCAGCATTTT	CASSTGINQPQHF
-	TRBJ1-3	TRBV7-9	-	TGTGCCAGCAGCTCGGTCTCAGGGGCGGGAAACACCATATATTTT	CASSSVSGAGNTIYF
once	TRBJ2-1	TRBV3-1/TRBV3-2	TRBD2	TGTGCCAGCAGCCTAGCGGGGGCCATATACAATGAGCAGTTCTTC	CASSLAGAIYNEQFF
once	TRBJ1-3	TRBV23-1	TRBD1	TGCGCCAGCAGTCGAATTCCTCGCCGGGACAGGGAAGATGGGTCCGGAAACACCATATATTTT	CASSRIPRRDREDGSGNTIYF
-	TRBJ2-1	TRBV9	-	TGTGCCAGCAGCGTAAGGCCTGGGAGCTCCTACAATGAGCAGTTCTTC	CASSVRPGSSYNEQFF
-	TRBJ1-1	TRBV13	-	TGTGCCAGCAGCTTAGCGCCGGAGACTGAAGCTTTCTTT	CASSLAPETEAFF
-	TRBJ2-7	TRBV28	TRBD2	TGTGCCAGCACTAACGGGGCTAGCGGGGGGGCTATATACGAGCAGTACTTC	CASTNGASGGAIYEQYF
-	TRBJ1-3	TRBV18	-	TGTGCCAGCTCCCCAGAAGGAAACACCATATATTTT	CASSPEGNTIYF
-	TRBJ1-5	TRBV19	TRBD1	TGTGCCAGTACCCAACTACAGGGGGGGTCTGATCAGCCCCAGCATTTT	CASTQLQGGSDQPQHF
-	TRBJ1-6	TRBV2	-	TGTGCCGCGGGGAGGGAAAACTCCTATAATTCACCCCTCCACTTT	CAAGRENSYNSPLHF
-	TRBJ2-7	TRBV5-6	-	TGTGCCAGCAGCTTGGACCACTACGAGCAGTACTTC	CASSLDHYEQYF